The T cell receptor beta chain under discussion was sequenced for a study of radiotherapy plus CTLA-4 blockade in lung cancer. Data came from immunoSEQ multiplex PCR; TCRdb stores just in-frame clones and leaves some out. Here the sample spans roughly 66,000 clones, under 85% being singletons. Germline V gene lookup returns CDR1 MGHDK and CDR2 SYGVNS. Losses at the gene ends were 1 base for V and 9 bases for J; bases not matched to a gene: 12. CDR3 length: 17 residues. CTLA-4 blockade using ipilimumab, together with focal radiation, was received by patients with chemo-refractory metastatic non-small-cell lung cancer.

This material consisted of peripheral blood, taken from a patient treated with radiotherapy plus ipilimumab. The J gene is TRBJ2-1, the V gene TRBV25-1; 10 bases are shared with TRBD2. The receptor's source is a human donor with non-small cell lung cancer who had a partial response to radiotherapy plus ipilimumab. CDR3 amino acids: CASSEWGSGRVRSEQFF. The CDR3, as DNA: TGTGCCAGCAGTGAATGGGGGAGCGGGAGGGTCAGGAGTGAGCAGTTCTTC.